One sample yielded the 9 T cell receptor beta chains listed below, sequenced in a study of T cells in Graves' hyperthyroidism and ophthalmopathy. What was amplified from RNA transcripts were TCR beta CDR3 regions. The primer set for the first-round RT-PCR of the TCR CDR3 was HTBI. TCRdb reprocessed the multiplex PCR reads via MiXCR and lists one record per CDR3 protein. The sample lists under 350,000 distinct CDR3 sequences, about 13% occurring once. Sequencing was carried out using blood. Receptor source: a woman in her 40s with Graves' ophthalmopathy.

There are many counts of this clonotype. The chain couples TRBV2 to TRBJ2-7; 10 bases line up with TRBD2. The germline V gene encodes CDR1 SNHLY and CDR2 FYNNEI. The CDR3 is 17 residues long. J gave up 1 base and V 4 bases, and 10 bases lay outside the gene matches. The CDR3, as DNA: TGTGCCAGCAGTGTAATAAGCGAGCGGGAGGGTTCCTACGAGCAGTACTTC. As protein: CASSVISEREGSYEQYF.

The chain couples TRBV10-3 to TRBJ2-3; weak D call: TRBD2 (5 bases). The germline V gene has CDR1 ENHRY and CDR2 SYGVKD. This CDR3 spans 15 amino acids. Trimming left V 6 bases short and J 0 bases short, with 13 bases between. Here the CDR3 DNA reads TGTGCCATCAGGCCGGGGTCCCCTAGCACAGATACGCAGTATTTT. Encoded protein: CAIRPGSPSTDTQYF.

This clonotype was seen a few times. The chain is built from TRBV5-8 and TRBJ1-1; TRBD1 aligns across 7 bases. The CDR3 loop spans 15 amino acids. CDR1 is SGHTS and CDR2 is YDEGEE in the germline V gene. V shed 4 bases, J shed 0 bases, and the junction held 6 bases outside the gene matches. CDR3 amino acids: CASSPRGQVNTEAFF. The CDR3, as DNA: TGTGCCAGCAGCCCCCGCGGACAGGTGAACACTGAAGCTTTCTTT.

This clonotype came up a few times. The gene calls are TRBV19 and TRBJ1-5; the match to TRBD1 covers 7 bases. This CDR3 has 14 amino acids. The germline V gene encodes CDR1 LNHDA and CDR2 SQIVND (reference sequence). The junction had 7 bases not matched to a gene; V was cut back by 7 bases and J by 4 bases. The CDR3, as DNA: TGTGCCAGTATGGCGACAGGGAGGAATCAGCCCCAGCATTTT. It translates to CASMATGRNQPQHF.

This clonotype was seen at least ten times. The rearrangement links TRBV28 to TRBJ1-2; 7 bases agree with TRBD1. Unmatched junction bases numbered 10, after V lost 4 bases and J lost 5 bases. The CDR3 length is 15 residues. From germline, CDR1 is MDHEN and CDR2 SYDVKM. The DNA for the CDR3 is TGTGCCAGCAGTTATGGAGGGGGCTCGGGTTATGGCTACACCTTC. Translated, it gives CASSYGGGSGYGYTF.

The chain employs TRBV5-6 and TRBJ2-3, with D uncertain. With 4 bases removed from V and 6 bases from J, the gap between germline ends came to 9 bases. The CDR3 is 12 amino acids. In germline, CDR1 is SGHDT, CDR2 YYEEEE. The CDR3 loop is CASSRQWDTQYF. The DNA for the CDR3 is TGTGCCAGCAGCCGACAATGGGATACGCAGTATTTT.

This clonotype was found many times. This rearrangement joins TRBV15 to TRBJ1-2, with TRBD1 matching over 7 bases. V trimming: 5 bases; J trimming: 3 bases; junction bases outside the gene matches: 12. Germline V gives CDR1 LNHNV, CDR2 YYDKDF (reference sequence). The CDR3 spans 16 residues. This CDR3 reads CATSLRQGGGYYGYTF. In DNA, the CDR3 is TGTGCCACCAGCCTTCGACAGGGTGGGGGGTACTATGGCTACACCTTC. The whole variable domain, remainder taken from reference TRBV15 and TRBJ1-2, is DAMVIQNPRYQVTQFGKPVTLSCSQTLNHNVMYWYQQKSSQAPKLLFHYYDKDFNNEADTPDNFQSRRPNTSFCFLDIRSPGLGDTAMYLCATSLRQGGGYYGYTFGSGTRLTVV.

This clonotype has a count of ten or more. The chain joins TRBV2 to TRBJ2-2, with D perhaps being TRBD1 or TRBD2 (5 bases each). The length of the CDR3 is 14 residues. Deletions cut 3 bases from V and 4 bases from J, with 9 bases between. Germline CDR1 is SNHLY and CDR2 is FYNNEI. This CDR3 is CASSDEGSTGELFF. CDR3 nucleotides: TGTGCCAGCAGTGACGAGGGGTCCACCGGGGAGCTGTTTTTT.

This clonotype was seen many times. The V call is TRBV11-1, the J call TRBJ2-3, with unresolved D. The CDR3 covers 16 residues. The V end lost 2 bases, the J end lost 0 bases, and 12 bases lay between the germline ends. The V gene's germline CDR1 is SGHAT and CDR2 FQDESV (reference sequence). CDR3 nucleotides: TGTGCCAGCAGCTTAACCGAGAGAGAAAGCACAGATACGCAGTATTTT. It yields the protein CASSLTERESTDTQYF.